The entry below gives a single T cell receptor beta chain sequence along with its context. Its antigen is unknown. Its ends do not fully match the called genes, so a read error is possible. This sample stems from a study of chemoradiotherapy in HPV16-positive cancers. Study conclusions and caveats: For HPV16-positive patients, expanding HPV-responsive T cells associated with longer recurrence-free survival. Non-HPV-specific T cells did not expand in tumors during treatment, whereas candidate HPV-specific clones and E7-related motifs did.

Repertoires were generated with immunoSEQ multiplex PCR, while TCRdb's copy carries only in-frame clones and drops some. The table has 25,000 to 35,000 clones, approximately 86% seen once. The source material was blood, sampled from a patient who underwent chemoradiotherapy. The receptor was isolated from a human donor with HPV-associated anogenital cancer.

CDR3 nucleotides: TGTGCCAGCAGCTTAGCGAGTCCGGATACCGGAGAGCTGTTTTTT. It specifies CASSLASPDTGELFF. The V gene is TRBV7-2, the J gene TRBJ2-2; D unclear. This CDR3 spans 15 amino acids. From germline, CDR1 is SGHTA and CDR2 FQGNSA.